The text below deals with one T cell receptor beta chain. This clone was found once. Its antigen is unknown. The sample holds no much larger clone one base away, and base qualities are not on file. The germline V gene (reference sequence) supplies CDR1 MNHNY and CDR2 SVGAGI. The CDR3, cysteine through phenylalanine, is 14 amino acids long. The retained sequence is limited to the CDR3, 42 bases, with the frame set at the first base. The germline V and J ends show losses of 6 bases and 2 bases respectively, and no gene match explains 4 bases of the junction. The trial excluded patients who had a history of autoimmune disease or who were on systemic immunosuppression. In every dose cohort, peripheral blood was drawn for TCR sequencing at baseline, cycle 4 day 1, and cycle 7 day 1. Samples came from an open-label, multicenter, first-in-human phase I dose-escalation trial of ivuxolimab. The trial enrolled adults with locally advanced or metastatic head and neck squamous cell, hepatocellular, melanoma or renal cell carcinoma. Before TCR sequencing, CD4+ and CD8+ T cells were separately sorted from peripheral blood.

The data were taken from a study of OX40 agonist ivuxolimab in advanced cancers. A note on the overall study: Ivuxolimab was an agonistic, fully human IgG2 monoclonal antibody directed against OX40 (CD134), a costimulatory receptor. Intravenous ivuxolimab was administered to patients every 2 weeks at six dose levels: 0.01, 0.1, 0.3, 1.5, 3 and 10 mg/kg. Of the roughly 52 dose-escalation patients, hepatocellular carcinoma was present in 19, melanoma in about 15, renal cell carcinoma in 9 and head and neck cancer in 9. In the dose-escalation cohort, 70% to 90% of patients were male, and the mean age was roughly 60 years with a range of roughly 23 to 79. Prior anti-PD-1, anti-PD-L1 or anti-CTLA-4 therapy was permitted, and about two fifths of dose-escalation patients had received checkpoint inhibitors. Partial responses occurred in three dose-escalation patients: two with cutaneous melanoma and one with hepatocellular carcinoma. The purpose of peripheral TCRbeta sequencing was to test whether ivuxolimab changed TCR sequence diversity and led to clonal T-cell expansion. The paper describes the monotherapy dose-escalation part (N of about 50 patients) of the phase I trial of ivuxolimab. Here is what the overall study found, with its caveats: In partial responders in the 0.1-3.0 mg/kg groups, normalized peripheral clonal expansion was found to be among the lowest, especially among CD8+ T cells. Clonal expansion of both CD4+ and CD8+ blood T cells was observed from baseline to week 6 at doses 0.1 to 3.0 mg/kg. Low levels of normalized T-cell clonal expansion were also shown by some nonresponding patients. Antigen specificity was not determined for the clonally expanded peripheral T cells. On average, CD8+ T cells showed more expanded clones than CD4+ T cells after ivuxolimab.

Genomic DNA was extracted from sorted cells for sequencing of the TCRbeta CDR3 region. The immunoSEQ Assay was used to sequence the TCRbeta CDR3 regions. In TCRdb, the immuneACCESS table is reduced to in-frame sequences with V and J assigned. These tables do not hold every clone; where another copy was compared, an unresolved V gene accounts for under half, and the others remain unexplained. The sample profile shows about 66,000 clones; about 80% of them were found once. The top ten constitute roughly 4.1% of the sample. The specimen comprised CD4+ or CD8+ T cells sorted from blood, sampled in a trial of the OX40 agonist ivuxolimab. The chain is encoded by TRBV6-6 joined to TRBJ2-3, and 8 junction bases match TRBD1. This TCR was recovered from an adult with an advanced solid tumor such as melanoma, head and neck, liver or kidney cancer. This receptor has the CDR3 CASSQGAVTDTQYF. In nucleotide form, the sequence is TGTGCCAGCAGCCAGGGGGCCGTCACAGATACGCAGTATTTT.